These T cell receptor beta chains were read from a single sample in a study of blood T cell repertoires in COVID-19. Data came from immunoSEQ multiplex PCR; TCRdb stores just in-frame clones and leaves some out. The sample records about 130,000 clones, about 72% being singletons. Sequencing was carried out using peripheral blood. The receptors here all came from a man aged 60-69 years who had recovered from COVID-19. The conserved cysteine and the conserved F or W are not part of the CDR3 here.

TRBJ1-2 TRBV9 ASSGTGSDYGYT
TRBJ1-2 TRBV28 ASSYPSEQGAGGYT
TRBJ2-5 TRBV6-2/TRBV6-3 ASSPLEAGGIRETQY
TRBJ1-1 TRBV9 ASSSTGGGGTEAF
TRBJ2-1 TRBV2 ASRAESSGVANEQF
TRBJ1-2 TRBV7-2 ASSLRSLGYT
TRBJ2-3 TRBV5-1 ASSARQGFFGLARTDTQY
TRBJ2-1 TRBV6-5 ASTRGGSSYNEQF
TRBJ2-3 TRBV24-1 ATSDFLSGGLSSTDTQY
TRBJ2-1 TRBV6-1 ASSEPRWDEQF
TRBJ1-1 TRBV29-1 SVDLQGLGTEAF
TRBJ2-7 TRBV7-7 ASSLDWGGEQY
TRBJ1-1 TRBV27 ASSSTGGEGTEAF
TRBJ2-2 TRBV5-1 ASSLALAGLNTGELF
TRBJ2-1 TRBV7-3 ASSQTSGSLLYEQF
TRBJ1-5 TRBV6-1 ASSEAGGSRQPQH
TRBJ1-1 TRBV6-4 ASSEGGGAEAF
TRBJ1-1 TRBV19 ASTLPGGTGWRTF
TRBJ2-7 TRBV5-6 ASSSGTFSYEQY
TRBJ2-3 TRBV19 ASSIETSSADTQY
TRBJ1-3 TRBV7-8 ASSLGQGAGNTIY
TRBJ2-2 TRBV7-2 ASSLTSPSNTGELF
TRBJ2-1 TRBV5-1 ASSAQTGRAEQF
TRBJ1-6 TRBV27 ASSRTGDYSPLH
TRBJ2-3 TRBV5-1 ASRGQANTDTQY